This paragraph reports one T cell receptor beta chain. Its matching antigen is unknown. This record belongs to a study of cytomegalovirus exposure and HLA in healthy donors. Study-wide results and limits: High specificity and sensitivity for cytomegalovirus status were reported for the classifier. Later analysis indicated greater clonal expansion among HLA-associated TCR beta chains than among equally common other chains.

Germline loops: CDR1 SGHRS, CDR2 YFSETQ. Trimming at V came to 3 bases and at J to 6 bases, leaving 2 bases not matched to a gene. CDR3 length: 15 amino acids. Donors had nominal health at sampling but likely had unrecorded immune exposures. Primers: 60 Vbeta forward and 13 Jbeta reverse. The method was immunoSEQ multiplex PCR; TCRdb's version includes in-frame clones alone and lacks a portion of them. The sample consists of around 300,000 clones, almost 85% of them appearing once. The sequencing input was PBMCs. This receptor was identified in a woman in her 40s in good health and CMV-seropositive. The chain links TRBV5-1 to TRBJ2-1, with TRBD2 identical over 14 bases. In nucleotides, the CDR3 is TGCGCCAGCAGCTGGACTAGCGGGAGGCCCAATGAGCAGTTCTTC. Translated: CASSWTSGRPNEQFF.